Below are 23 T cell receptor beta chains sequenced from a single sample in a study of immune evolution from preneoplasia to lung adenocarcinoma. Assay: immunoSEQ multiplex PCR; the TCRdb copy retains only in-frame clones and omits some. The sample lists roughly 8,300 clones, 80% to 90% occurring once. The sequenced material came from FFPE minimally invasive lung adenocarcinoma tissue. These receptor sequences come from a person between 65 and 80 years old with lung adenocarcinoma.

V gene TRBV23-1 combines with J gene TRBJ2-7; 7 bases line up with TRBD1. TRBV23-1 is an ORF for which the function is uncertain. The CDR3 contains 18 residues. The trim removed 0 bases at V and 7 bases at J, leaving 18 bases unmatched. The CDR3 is CASSQSYRTGQDPREQYF. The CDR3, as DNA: TGCGCCAGCAGTCAATCTTACCGCACCGGACAGGACCCTAGGGAGCAGTACTTC.

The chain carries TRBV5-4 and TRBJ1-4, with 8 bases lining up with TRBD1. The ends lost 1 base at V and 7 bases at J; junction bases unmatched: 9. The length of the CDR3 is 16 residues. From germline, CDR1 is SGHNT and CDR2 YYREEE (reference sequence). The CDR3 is CASSLKQGVEGEKLFF. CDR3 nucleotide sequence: TGTGCCAGCAGCTTGAAACAGGGGGTAGAAGGTGAAAAACTGTTTTTT.

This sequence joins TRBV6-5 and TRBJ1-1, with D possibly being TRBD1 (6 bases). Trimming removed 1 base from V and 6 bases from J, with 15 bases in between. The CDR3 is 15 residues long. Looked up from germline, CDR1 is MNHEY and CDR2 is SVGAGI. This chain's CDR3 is CASSYFSGRGSEAFF. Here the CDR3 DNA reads TGTGCCAGCAGTTACTTTTCCGGCAGGGGCTCTGAAGCTTTCTTT.

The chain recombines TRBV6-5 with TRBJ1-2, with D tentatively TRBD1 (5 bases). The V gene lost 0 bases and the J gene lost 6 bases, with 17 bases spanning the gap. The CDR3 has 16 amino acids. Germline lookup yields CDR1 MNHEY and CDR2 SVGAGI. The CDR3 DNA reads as TGTGCCAGCAGTTACTCGATCACGCCGGGGGGTAATGGCTACACCTTC. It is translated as CASSYSITPGGNGYTF.

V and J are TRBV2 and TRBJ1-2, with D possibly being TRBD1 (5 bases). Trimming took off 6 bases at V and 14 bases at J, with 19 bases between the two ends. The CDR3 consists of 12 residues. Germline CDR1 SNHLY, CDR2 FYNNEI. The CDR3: CASRRPGQLYTF. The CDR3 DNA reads TGTGCCAGCAGAAGACCAGGGCAGCTCTATACCTTC.

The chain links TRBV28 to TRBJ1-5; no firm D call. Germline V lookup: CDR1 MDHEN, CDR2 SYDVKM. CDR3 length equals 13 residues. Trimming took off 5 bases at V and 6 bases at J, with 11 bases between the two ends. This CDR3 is CASSPPRSQPQHF. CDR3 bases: TGTGCCAGCAGTCCCCCGAGGAGTCAGCCCCAGCATTTT.

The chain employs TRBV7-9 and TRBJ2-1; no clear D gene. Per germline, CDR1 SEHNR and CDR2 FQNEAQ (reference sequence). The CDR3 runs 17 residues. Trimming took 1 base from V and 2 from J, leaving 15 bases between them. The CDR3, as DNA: TGTGCCAGCAGCTTAGATTTTAACCCCCTCGCCTACAATGAGCAGTTCTTC. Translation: CASSLDFNPLAYNEQFF.

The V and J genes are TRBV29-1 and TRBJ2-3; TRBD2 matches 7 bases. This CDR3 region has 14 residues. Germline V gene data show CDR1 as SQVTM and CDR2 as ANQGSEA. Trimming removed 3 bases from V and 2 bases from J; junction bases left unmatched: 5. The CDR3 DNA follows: TGCAGCGTTGAGTGGACTAGGGTCACAGATACGCAGTATTTT. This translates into CSVEWTRVTDTQYF.

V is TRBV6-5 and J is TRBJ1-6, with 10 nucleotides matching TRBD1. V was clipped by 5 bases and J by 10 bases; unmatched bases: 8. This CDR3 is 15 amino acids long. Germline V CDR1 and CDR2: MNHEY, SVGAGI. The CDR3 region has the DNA TGTGCCAGCAGTACCTCCGGACAGGGGGGATCACCCCTCCACTTT. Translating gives CASSTSGQGGSPLHF.

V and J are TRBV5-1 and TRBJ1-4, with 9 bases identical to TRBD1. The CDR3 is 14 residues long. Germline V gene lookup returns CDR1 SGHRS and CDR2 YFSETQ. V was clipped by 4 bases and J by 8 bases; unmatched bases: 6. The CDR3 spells CASSLTGGNEKLFF. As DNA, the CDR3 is TGCGCCAGCAGCCTGACAGGGGGGAACGAAAAACTGTTTTTT.

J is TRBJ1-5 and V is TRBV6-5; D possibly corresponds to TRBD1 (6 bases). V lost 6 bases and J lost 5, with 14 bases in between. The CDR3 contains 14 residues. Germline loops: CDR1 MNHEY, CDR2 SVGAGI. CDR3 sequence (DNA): TGTGCCAGCAGCAAAGCACAGGGTTATCAGCCCCAGCATTTT. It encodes CASSKAQGYQPQHF.

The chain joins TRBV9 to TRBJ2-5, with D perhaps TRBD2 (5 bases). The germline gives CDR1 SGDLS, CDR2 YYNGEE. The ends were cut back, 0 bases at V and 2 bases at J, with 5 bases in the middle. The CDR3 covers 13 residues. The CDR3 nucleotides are TGTGCCAGCAGCGTAGCGGGGCAAGAGACCCAGTACTTC. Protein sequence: CASSVAGQETQYF.

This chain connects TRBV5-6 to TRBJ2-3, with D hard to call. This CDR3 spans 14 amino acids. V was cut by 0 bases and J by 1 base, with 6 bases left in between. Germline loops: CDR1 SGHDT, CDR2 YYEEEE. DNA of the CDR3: TGTGCCAGCAGCTTGGAAGGAGGCACAGATACGCAGTATTTT. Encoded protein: CASSLEGGTDTQYF.

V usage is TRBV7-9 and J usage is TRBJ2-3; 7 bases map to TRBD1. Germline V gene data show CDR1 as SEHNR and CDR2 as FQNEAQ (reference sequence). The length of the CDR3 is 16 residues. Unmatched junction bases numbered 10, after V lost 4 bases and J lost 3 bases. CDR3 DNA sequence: TGTGCCAGCAGCTCTTCGCAGGGGGTGAGGACAGATACGCAGTATTTT. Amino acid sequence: CASSSSQGVRTDTQYF.

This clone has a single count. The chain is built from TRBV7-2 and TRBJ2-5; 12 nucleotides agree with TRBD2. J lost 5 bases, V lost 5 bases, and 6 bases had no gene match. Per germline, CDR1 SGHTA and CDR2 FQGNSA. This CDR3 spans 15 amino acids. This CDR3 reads CASSATSGGWETQYF. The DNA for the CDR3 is TGTGCCAGCAGCGCCACTAGCGGGGGGTGGGAGACCCAGTACTTC.

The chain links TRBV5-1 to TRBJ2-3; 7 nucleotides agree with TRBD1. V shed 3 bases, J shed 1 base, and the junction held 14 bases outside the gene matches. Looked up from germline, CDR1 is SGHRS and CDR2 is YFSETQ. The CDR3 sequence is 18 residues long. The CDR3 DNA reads TGCGCCAGCAGCTCGATACCTGGACGGGACAGACGCACAGATACGCAGTATTTT. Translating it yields CASSSIPGRDRRTDTQYF.

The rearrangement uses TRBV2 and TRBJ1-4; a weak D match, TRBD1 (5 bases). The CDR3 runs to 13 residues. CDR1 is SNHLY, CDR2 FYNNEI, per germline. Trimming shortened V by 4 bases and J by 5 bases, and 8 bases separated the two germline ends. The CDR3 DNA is TGTGCCAGCAGTGTGACAGCAAATGAAAAACTGTTTTTT. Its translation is CASSVTANEKLFF. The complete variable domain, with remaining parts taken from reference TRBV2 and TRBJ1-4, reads EPEVTQTPSHQVTQMGQEVILRCVPISNHLYFYWYRQILGQKVEFLVSFYNNEISEKSEIFDDQFSVERPDGSNFTLKIRSTKLEDSAMYFCASSVTANEKLFFGSGTQLSVL.

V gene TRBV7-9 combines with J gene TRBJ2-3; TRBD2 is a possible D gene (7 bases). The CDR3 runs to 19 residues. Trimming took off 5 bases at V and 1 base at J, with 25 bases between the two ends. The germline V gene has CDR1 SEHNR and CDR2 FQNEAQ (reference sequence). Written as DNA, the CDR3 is TGTGCCAGCAGCCCCCCATTTGGGGGGGGCCCCGGTGGCACAGATACGCAGTATTTT. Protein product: CASSPPFGGGPGGTDTQYF.

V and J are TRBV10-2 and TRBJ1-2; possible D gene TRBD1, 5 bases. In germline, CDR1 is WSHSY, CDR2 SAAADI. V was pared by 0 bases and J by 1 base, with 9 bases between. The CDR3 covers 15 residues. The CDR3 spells CASSESAGNNYGYTF. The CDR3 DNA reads TGCGCCAGCAGTGAGTCGGCAGGGAATAACTATGGCTACACCTTC.

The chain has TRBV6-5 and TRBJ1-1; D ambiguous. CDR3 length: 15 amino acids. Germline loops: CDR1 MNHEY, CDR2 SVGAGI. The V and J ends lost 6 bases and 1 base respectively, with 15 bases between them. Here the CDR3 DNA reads TGTGCCAGCAGCTCACAAGGCATCGGGAACACTGAAGCTTTCTTT. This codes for CASSSQGIGNTEAFF.

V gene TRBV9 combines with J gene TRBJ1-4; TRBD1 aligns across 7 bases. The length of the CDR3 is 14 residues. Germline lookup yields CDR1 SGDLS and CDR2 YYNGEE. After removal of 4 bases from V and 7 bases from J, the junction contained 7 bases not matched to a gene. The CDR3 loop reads CASSPTGDGEKLFF. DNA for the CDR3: TGTGCCAGCAGCCCCACAGGGGACGGTGAAAAACTGTTTTTT.

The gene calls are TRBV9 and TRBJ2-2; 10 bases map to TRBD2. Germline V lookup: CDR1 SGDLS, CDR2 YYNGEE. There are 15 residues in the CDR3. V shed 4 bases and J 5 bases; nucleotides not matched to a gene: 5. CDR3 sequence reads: CASSPGLAVTGELFF. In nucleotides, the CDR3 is TGTGCCAGCAGCCCAGGACTAGCGGTGACCGGGGAGCTGTTTTTT.

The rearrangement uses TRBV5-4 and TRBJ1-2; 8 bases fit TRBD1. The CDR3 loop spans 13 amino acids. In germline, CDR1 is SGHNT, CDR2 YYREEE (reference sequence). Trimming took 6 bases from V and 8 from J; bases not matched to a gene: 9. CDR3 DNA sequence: TGTGCCAGCAAGCGACAGGGGATAGGGGGCTACACCTTC. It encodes CASKRQGIGGYTF.